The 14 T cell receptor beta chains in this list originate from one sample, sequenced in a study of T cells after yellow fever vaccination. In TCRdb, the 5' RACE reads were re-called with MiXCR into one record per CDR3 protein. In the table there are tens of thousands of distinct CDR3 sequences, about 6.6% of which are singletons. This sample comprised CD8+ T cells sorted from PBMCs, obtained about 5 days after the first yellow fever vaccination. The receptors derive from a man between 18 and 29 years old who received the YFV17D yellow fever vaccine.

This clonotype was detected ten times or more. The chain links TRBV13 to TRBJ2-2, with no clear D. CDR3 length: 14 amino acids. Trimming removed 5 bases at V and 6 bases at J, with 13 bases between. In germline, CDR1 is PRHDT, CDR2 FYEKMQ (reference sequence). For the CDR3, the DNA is TGTGCCAGCAGCCCCGGTGGGATGCCCGGGGAGCTGTTTTTT. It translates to CASSPGGMPGELFF.

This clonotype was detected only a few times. CDR3 sequence (DNA): TGTGCCAGCAGTTCCGTCGCCCACGTTGGGGAGCAGTACGTC. This encodes CASSSVAHVGEQYV. This chain links TRBV2 with TRBJ2-7; D gene ambiguous. This CDR3 contains 14 residues. CDR1 is SNHLY and CDR2 is FYNNEI in the germline V gene. Deletions cut 5 bases from V and 7 bases from J, with 18 bases between.

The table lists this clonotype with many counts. This CDR3 reads CASSYWASGEQYF. Here the CDR3 DNA reads TGTGCCAGCAGTTACTGGGCTAGCGGAGAGCAGTACTTC. The rearrangement uses TRBV6-2 or TRBV6-3 and TRBJ2-7; 7 bases map to TRBD2. CDR1 MNHEY and CDR2 SVGEGT come from the germline V gene. V shed 1 base and J 7 bases; nucleotides not matched to a gene: 4. The CDR3 covers 13 residues.

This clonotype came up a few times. DNA of the CDR3: TGTGCCAGCAGCTGGGGAGAGGGCAGCTCCTACGAGCAGTACTTC. It specifies CASSWGEGSSYEQYF. The chain carries TRBV6-5 and TRBJ2-7; weak D call: TRBD2 (5 bases). Germline V lookup: CDR1 MNHEY, CDR2 SVGAGI. The length of the CDR3 is 15 residues. The V gene lost 6 bases and the J gene lost 0 bases, with 15 bases spanning the gap.

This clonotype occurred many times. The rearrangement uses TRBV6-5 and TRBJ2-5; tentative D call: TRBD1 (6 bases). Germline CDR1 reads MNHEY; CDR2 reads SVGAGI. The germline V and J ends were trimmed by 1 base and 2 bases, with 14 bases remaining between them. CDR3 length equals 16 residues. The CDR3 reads CASSYFQTGKQETQYF. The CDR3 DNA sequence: TGTGCCAGCAGTTACTTTCAAACAGGGAAGCAAGAGACCCAGTACTTC.

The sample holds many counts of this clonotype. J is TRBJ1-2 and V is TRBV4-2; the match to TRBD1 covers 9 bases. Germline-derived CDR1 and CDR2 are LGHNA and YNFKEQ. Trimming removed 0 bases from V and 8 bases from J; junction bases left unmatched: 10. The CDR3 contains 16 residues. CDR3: CASSQDELRTGEGYTF. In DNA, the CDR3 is TGTGCCAGCAGCCAAGATGAGTTGAGGACAGGGGAAGGCTACACCTTC.

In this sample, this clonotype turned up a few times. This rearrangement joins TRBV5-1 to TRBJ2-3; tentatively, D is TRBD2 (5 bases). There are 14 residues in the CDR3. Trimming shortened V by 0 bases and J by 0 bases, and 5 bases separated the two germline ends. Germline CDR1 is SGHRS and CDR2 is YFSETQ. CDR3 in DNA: TGCGCCAGCAGCTTGGGGGAGAGCACAGATACGCAGTATTTT. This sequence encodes CASSLGESTDTQYF.

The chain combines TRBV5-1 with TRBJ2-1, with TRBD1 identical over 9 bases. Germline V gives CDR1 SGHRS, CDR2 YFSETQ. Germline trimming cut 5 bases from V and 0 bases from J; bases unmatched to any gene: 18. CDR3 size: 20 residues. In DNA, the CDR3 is TGCGCCAGCAGGGGGGGACAGGGAGTCTACTCCGGCAGCTCCTACAATGAGCAGTTCTTC. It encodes CASRGGQGVYSGSSYNEQFF.

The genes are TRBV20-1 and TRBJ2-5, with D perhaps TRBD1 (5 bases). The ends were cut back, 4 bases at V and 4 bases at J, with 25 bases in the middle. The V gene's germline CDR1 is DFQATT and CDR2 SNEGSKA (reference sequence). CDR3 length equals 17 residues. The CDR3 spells CSATPPPPAGRGETQYF. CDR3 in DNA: TGCAGTGCTACACCCCCTCCCCCCGCAGGGCGAGGAGAGACCCAGTACTTC.

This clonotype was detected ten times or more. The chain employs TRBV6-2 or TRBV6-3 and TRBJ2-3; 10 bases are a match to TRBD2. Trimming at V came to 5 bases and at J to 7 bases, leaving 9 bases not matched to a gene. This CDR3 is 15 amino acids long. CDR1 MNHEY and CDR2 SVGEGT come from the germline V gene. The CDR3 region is CASSITSGVSNTQYF. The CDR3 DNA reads TGTGCCAGCAGTATAACTAGCGGGGTCAGCAATACGCAGTATTTT.

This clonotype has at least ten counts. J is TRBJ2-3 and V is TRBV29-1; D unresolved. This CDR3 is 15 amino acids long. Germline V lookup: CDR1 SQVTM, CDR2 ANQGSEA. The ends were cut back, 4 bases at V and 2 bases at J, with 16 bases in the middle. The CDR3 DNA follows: TGCAGCGTTGCCCTTGGAGCCGGGTCCACAGATACGCAGTATTTT. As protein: CSVALGAGSTDTQYF.

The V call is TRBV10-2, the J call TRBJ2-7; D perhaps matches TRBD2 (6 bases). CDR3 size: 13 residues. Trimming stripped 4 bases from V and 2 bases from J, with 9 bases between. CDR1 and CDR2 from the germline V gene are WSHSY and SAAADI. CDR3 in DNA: TGCGCCAGCAGTGTGTCGGGGGCCTACGAGCAGTACTTC. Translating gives CASSVSGAYEQYF.

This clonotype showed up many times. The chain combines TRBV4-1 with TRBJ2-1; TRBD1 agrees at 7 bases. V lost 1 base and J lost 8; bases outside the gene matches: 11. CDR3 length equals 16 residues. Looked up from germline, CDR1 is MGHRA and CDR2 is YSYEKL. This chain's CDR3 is CASSQGETGSADEQFF. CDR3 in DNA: TGCGCCAGCAGCCAAGGCGAGACAGGGTCTGCCGATGAGCAGTTCTTC.

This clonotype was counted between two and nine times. The CDR3 sequence is CASSITGNQPQHF. The CDR3 region has the DNA TGTGCCAGTAGTATAACGGGCAATCAGCCCCAGCATTTT. This rearrangement joins TRBV19 to TRBJ1-5; D uncertain. Germline-derived CDR1 and CDR2 are LNHDA and SQIVND (reference sequence). V lost 2 bases and J lost 2, with 4 bases in between. CDR3 length: 13 residues.